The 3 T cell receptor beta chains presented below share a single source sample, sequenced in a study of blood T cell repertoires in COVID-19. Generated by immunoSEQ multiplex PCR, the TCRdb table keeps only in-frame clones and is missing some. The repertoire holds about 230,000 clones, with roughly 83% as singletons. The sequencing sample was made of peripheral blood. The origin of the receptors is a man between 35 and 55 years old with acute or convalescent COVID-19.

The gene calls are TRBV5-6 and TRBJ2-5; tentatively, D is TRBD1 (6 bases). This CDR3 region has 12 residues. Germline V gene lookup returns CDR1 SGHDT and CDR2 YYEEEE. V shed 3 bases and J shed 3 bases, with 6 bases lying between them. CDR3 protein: CASSWTEETQYF. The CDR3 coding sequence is TGTGCCAGCAGCTGGACAGAAGAGACCCAGTACTTC. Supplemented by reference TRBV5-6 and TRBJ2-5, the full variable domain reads DAGVTQSPTHLIKTRGQQVTLRCSPKSGHDTVSWYQQALGQGPQFIFQYYEEEERQRGNFPDRFSGHQFPNYSSELNVNALLLGDSALYLCASSWTEETQYFGPGTRLLVL.

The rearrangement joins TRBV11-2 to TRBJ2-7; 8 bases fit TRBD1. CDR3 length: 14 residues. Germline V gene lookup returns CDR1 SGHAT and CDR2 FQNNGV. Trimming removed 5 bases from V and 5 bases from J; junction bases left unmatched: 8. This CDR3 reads CASSRDPGGNEQYF. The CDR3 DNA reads TGTGCCAGCAGCCGAGACCCAGGGGGCAACGAGCAGTACTTC.

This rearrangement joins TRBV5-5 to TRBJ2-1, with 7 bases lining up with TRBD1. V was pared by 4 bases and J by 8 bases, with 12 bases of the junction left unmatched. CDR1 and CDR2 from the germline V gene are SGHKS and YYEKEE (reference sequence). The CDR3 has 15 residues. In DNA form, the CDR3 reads TGTGCCAGCAGCGCGGCCGGGACAGAGTTGCATGAGCAGTTCTTC. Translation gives CASSAAGTELHEQFF.